A selection of T cell receptor beta chains follows, all from one sample in a study of beta chain features in type 1 diabetes. Repertoires were generated with immunoSEQ multiplex PCR, while TCRdb's copy carries only in-frame clones and drops some. This sample has 350,000 to 400,000 clones, with 10% to 15% found just once. Sequencing was done on a sample of naive CD4+ T cells from blood. The receptors stem from a woman aged 18-30 years with type 1 diabetes. CDR3s include the opening cysteine and the closing phenylalanine or tryptophan. Each record gives: J gene, D gene, V gene, clone size, CDR3 DNA, CDR3 protein. D genes are given only for firm matches. Clone size appears in some rows only: once, few, many, or a class for an expanded clone.

TRBJ2-3 . TRBV21-1 few TGTGCCAGCAGTGATAGCGGGAGTCAAGATACGCAGTATTTT CASSDSGSQDTQYF
TRBJ2-2 . TRBV4-3 . TGCGCCAGCAGCCCCCATCCGGGGGCCGGGGAGCTGTTTTTT CASSPHPGAGELFF
TRBJ1-1 . TRBV29-1 few TGCAGCGTTGAAAGCGTAGACTCTGAAGCTTTCTTT CSVESVDSEAFF
TRBJ1-2 . TRBV9 few TGTGCCAGCAGCGGACGGACGGGGGACTACACCTTC CASSGRTGDYTF
TRBJ2-4 . TRBV7-2 . TGTGCCAGCAGCTCCGGGGATTATGGGAACATTCAGTACTTC CASSSGDYGNIQYF
TRBJ1-1 TRBD1 TRBV5-6 few TGTGCCAGCAGCCCGGAGGGGGCGAGCACTGAAGCTTTCTTT CASSPEGASTEAFF
TRBJ2-1 . TRBV7-2 few TGTGCCAGCAGTCAGGCCAGCTACAATGAGCAGTTCTTC CASSQASYNEQFF
TRBJ1-3 . TRBV30 . TGTGCCTGGACTGGGCTTCTCGGAAACACCATATATTTT CAWTGLLGNTIYF
TRBJ2-5 . TRBV15 few TGTGCCACCAGCAGAGACAGGGGAGAGACCCAGTACTTC CATSRDRGETQYF
TRBJ2-7 . TRBV5-1 . TGCGCCAGCAGCTCGGACACTTCCTACGAGCAGTACTTC CASSSDTSYEQYF
TRBJ2-6 . TRBV4-1 few TGCGCCAGCAGCCCCGAGGGAGCTGGGGCCAACGTCCTGACTTTC CASSPEGAGANVLTF
TRBJ1-5 . TRBV5-6 . TGTGCCAGCAGCTTGGGGATCCACGGGCAGCCCCAGCATTTT CASSLGIHGQPQHF
TRBJ2-3 . TRBV7-9 . TGTGCCAGCAGCCCACAGGGCGTCGATACGCAGTATTTT CASSPQGVDTQYF
TRBJ1-2 . TRBV7-2 few TGTGCCAGCAGGATCGGAGTAAACTATGGCTACACCTTC CASRIGVNYGYTF
TRBJ1-2 TRBD1 TRBV18 few TGTGCCAGCTCACTACAAAAAGACAGGGTGTACTATGGCTACACCTTC CASSLQKDRVYYGYTF
TRBJ2-7 TRBD2 TRBV5-1 . TGCGCCAGCAGCAGCGGGGGTCGGGAGCAGTACTTC CASSSGGREQYF
TRBJ2-1 TRBD2 TRBV2 . TGTGCCAGCAGTGTTCTGTCGCTAGCGGGACGGAGCTCCTACAATGAGCAGTTCTTC CASSVLSLAGRSSYNEQFF
TRBJ2-7 TRBD1 TRBV4-3 . TGCGCCAGCAGCCAAGTTTCGGGACAGGGCTACGAGCAGTACTTC CASSQVSGQGYEQYF
TRBJ2-1 TRBD2 TRBV19 . TGTGCCAGCCTATCCCCCGGGTCTAGCGGATACAATGAGCAGTTCTTC CASLSPGSSGYNEQFF
TRBJ2-2 . TRBV6-6 . TGTGCCAGCAGGGGCGCCGGGGACTCGAACACCGGGGAGCTGTTTTTT CASRGAGDSNTGELFF
TRBJ2-7 . TRBV18 . TGTGCCAGCTCACCACAGAACAGCATTTACGAGCAGTACTTC CASSPQNSIYEQYF
TRBJ1-1 . TRBV9 few TGTGCCAGCAGCCCCTCGGGGAGGAAGGCTGAAGCTTTCTTT CASSPSGRKAEAFF
TRBJ2-7 . TRBV15 few TGTGCCACCAGCAGAGACAGGGCCTCCTACGAGCAGTACTTC CATSRDRASYEQYF
TRBJ1-2 . TRBV6-5 few TGTGCCAGCAGTTACTCCTCCCAGGGGCGGAACTATGGCTACACCTTC CASSYSSQGRNYGYTF
TRBJ2-1 TRBD2 TRBV7-9 few TGTGCCAGCAGCTATGGGCTAGCGGGAGAGATGCAGTTCTTC CASSYGLAGEMQFF
TRBJ2-7 . TRBV7-2 few TGTGCCAGCAGCTTTTCCCAGGGCGACGAGCAGTACTTC CASSFSQGDEQYF
TRBJ1-2 TRBD1 TRBV29-1 few TGCAGCACCCAACAGGGGGCGTATGGCTACACCTTC CSTQQGAYGYTF
TRBJ1-2 TRBD1 TRBV27 few TGTGCCAGCAGTACGTACCCCGGGACAGGCATAACCCGTTACACCTTC CASSTYPGTGITRYTF
TRBJ2-3 . TRBV18 . TGTGCCAGCTCACTGCAGGGCCAGGGACACACAGATACGCAGTATTTT CASSLQGQGHTDTQYF